Here is one T cell receptor (beta chain) with its context. No antigen is known for it. The entry originates in a study of blood T cells in healthy people across ages. Study-level points and caveats: Versus aged donors, long-lived donors had higher diversity and more naive CD4+ cells.

This CDR3 comprises 14 residues. After removal of 7 bases from V and 7 bases from J, the junction contained 15 bases not matched to a gene. CDR1 and CDR2 (germline): SQVTM, ANQGSEA. For the second PCR, which ran for about 6 to 11 cycles, a sample-barcoded 5' primer and a J-beta primer mix were used. Each of the samples gave a minimum of 2.5 million paired-end reads that contained CDR3. A single record per CDR3 protein comes from TCRdb applying MiXCR to the 5' RACE reads. The sample lists 850,000 to 1,000,000 distinct CDR3 sequences, 48% occurring once. The receptor was derived from a man aged 25 to 40 in good health. Specimen: blood. J is TRBJ2-5 and V is TRBV29-1; 7 nucleotides align to TRBD2. CDR3 in amino acids: CSGVSSGGGGTQYF. CDR3 in DNA: TGCAGCGGGGTTTCTAGCGGAGGTGGGGGGACCCAGTACTTC.